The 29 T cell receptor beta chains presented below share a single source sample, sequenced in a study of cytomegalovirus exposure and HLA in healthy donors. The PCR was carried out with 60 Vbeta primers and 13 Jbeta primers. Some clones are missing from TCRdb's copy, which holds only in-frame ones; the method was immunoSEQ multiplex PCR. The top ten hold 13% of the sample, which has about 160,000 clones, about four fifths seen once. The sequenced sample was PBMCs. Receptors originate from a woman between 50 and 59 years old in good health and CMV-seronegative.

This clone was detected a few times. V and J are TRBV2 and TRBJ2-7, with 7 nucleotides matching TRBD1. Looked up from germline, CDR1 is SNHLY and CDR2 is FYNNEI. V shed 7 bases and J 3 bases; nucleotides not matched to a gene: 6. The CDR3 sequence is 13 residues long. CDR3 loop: CASKGQSIYEQYF. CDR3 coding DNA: TGTGCCAGCAAGGGACAGTCAATCTACGAGCAGTACTTC.

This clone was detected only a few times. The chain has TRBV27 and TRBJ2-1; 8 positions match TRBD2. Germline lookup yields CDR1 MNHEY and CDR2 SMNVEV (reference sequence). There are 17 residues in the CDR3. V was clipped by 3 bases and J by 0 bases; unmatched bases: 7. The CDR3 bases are TGTGCCAGCAGTTTTCGTCTAGCGGGCAACTCCTACAATGAGCAGTTCTTC. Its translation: CASSFRLAGNSYNEQFF.

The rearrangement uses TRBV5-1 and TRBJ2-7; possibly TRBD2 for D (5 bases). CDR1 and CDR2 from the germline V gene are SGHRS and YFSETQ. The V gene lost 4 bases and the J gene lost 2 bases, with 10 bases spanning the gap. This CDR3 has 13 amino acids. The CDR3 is CASSLDGTYEQYF. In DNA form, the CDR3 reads TGCGCCAGCAGCCTGGACGGGACCTACGAGCAGTACTTC.

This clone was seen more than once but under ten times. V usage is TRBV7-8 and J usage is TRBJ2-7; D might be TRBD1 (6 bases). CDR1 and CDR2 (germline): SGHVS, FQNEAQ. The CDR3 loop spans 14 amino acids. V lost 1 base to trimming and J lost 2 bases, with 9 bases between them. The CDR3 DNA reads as TGTGCCAGCAGCTTAGTAGGGGGTGCCTACGAGCAGTACTTC. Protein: CASSLVGGAYEQYF. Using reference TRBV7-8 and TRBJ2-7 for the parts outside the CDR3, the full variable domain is GAGVSQSPRYKVAKRGQDVALRCDPISGHVSLFWYQQALGQGPEFLTYFQNEAQLDKSGLPSDRFFAERPEGSVSTLKIQRTQQEDSAVYLCASSLVGGAYEQYFGPGTRLTVT.

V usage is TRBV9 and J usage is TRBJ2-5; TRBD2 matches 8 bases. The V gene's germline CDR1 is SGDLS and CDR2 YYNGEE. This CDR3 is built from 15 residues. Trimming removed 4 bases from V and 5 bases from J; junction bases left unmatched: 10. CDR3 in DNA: TGTGCCAGCAGCTCCAGCGGGGGAGGTGGGGAGACCCAGTACTTC. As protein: CASSSSGGGGETQYF.

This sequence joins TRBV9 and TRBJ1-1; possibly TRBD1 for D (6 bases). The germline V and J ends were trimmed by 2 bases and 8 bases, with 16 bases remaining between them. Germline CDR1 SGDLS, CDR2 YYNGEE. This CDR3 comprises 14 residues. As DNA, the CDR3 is TGTGCCAGCAGCGTGGAAAGTCGGACAGCCGAAGCTTTCTTT. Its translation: CASSVESRTAEAFF.

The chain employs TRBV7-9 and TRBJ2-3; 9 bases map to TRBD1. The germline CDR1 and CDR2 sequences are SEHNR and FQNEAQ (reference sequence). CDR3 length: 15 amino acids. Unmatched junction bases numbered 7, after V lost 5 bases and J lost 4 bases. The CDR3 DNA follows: TGTGCCAGCAGCCCGGACAGGGGATTCCCAGATACGCAGTATTTT. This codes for CASSPDRGFPDTQYF.

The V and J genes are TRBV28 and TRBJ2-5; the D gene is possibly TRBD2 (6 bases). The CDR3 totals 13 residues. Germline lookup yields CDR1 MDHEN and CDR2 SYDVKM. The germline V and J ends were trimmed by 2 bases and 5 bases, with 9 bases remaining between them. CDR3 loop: CASSLIGRETQYF. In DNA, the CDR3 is TGTGCCAGCAGTTTAATAGGGAGGGAGACCCAGTACTTC.

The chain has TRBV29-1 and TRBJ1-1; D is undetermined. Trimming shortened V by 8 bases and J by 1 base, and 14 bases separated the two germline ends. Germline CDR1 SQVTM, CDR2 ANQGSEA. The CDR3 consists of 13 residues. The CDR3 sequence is CSLRKERNTEAFF. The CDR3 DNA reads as TGCAGCCTACGCAAGGAGAGGAACACTGAAGCTTTCTTT. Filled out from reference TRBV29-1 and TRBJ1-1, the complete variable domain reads SAVISQKPSRDICQRGTSLTIQCQVDSQVTMMFWYRQQPGQSLTLIATANQGSEATYESGFVIDKFPISRPNLTFSTLTVSNMSPEDSSIYLCSLRKERNTEAFFGQGTRLTVV.

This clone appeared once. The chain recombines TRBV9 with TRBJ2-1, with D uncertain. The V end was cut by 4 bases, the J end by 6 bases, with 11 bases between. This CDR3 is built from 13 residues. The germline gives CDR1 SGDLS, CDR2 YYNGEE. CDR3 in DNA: TGTGCCAGCAGCCCTGGGCCCTCCAATGAGCAGTTCTTC. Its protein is CASSPGPSNEQFF.

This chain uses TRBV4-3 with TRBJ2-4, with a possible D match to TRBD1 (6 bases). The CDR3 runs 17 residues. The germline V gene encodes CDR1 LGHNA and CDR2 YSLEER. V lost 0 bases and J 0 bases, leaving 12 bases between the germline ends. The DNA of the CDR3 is TGCGCCAGCAGCCAAGATCTGACAGGCATAGCCAAAAACATTCAGTACTTC. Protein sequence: CASSQDLTGIAKNIQYF.

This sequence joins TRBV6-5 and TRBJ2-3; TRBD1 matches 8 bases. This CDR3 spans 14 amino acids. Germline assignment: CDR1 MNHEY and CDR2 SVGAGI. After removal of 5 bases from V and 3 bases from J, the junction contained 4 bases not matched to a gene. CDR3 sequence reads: CASSRQGRTDTQYF. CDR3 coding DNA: TGTGCCAGCAGTCGACAGGGGCGGACAGATACGCAGTATTTT.

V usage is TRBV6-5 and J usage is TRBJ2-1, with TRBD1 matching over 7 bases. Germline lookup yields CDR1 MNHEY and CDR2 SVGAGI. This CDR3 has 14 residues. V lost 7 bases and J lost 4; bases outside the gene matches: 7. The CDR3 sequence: CASKTQGVYNEQFF. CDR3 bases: TGTGCCAGCAAAACCCAGGGGGTATACAATGAGCAGTTCTTC.

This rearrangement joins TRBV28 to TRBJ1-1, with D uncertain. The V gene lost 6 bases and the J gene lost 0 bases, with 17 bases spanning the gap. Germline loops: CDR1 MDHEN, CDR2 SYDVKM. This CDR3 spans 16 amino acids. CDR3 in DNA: TGTGCCAGCAGCCTGCCCGGTCTAAACGTGAACACTGAAGCTTTCTTT. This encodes CASSLPGLNVNTEAFF.

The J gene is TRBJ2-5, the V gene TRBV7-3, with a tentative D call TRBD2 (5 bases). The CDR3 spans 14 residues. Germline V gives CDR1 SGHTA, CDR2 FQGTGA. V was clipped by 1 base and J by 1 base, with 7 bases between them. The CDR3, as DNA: TGTGCCAGCAGCTTAAGAGGGCTCCAAGAGACCCAGTACTTC. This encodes CASSLRGLQETQYF.

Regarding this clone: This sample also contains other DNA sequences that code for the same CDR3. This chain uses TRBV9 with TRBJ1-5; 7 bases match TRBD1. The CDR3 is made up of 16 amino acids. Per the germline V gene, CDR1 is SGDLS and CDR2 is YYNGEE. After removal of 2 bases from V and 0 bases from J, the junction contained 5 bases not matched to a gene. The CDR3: CASSVGTGVSNQPQHF. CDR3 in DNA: TGTGCCAGCAGCGTGGGAACAGGGGTTAGCAATCAGCCCCAGCATTTT.

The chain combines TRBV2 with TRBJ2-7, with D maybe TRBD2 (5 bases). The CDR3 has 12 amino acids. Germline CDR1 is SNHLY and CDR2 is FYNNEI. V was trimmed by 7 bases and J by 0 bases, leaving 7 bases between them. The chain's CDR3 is CASKSGSYEQYF. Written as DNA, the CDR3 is TGTGCCAGCAAGAGCGGCTCCTACGAGCAGTACTTC.

The CDR3 sequence is CASSLGQPETQYF. DNA of the CDR3: TGTGCCAGCAGCCTTGGGCAGCCAGAGACCCAGTACTTC. The rearrangement joins TRBV7-7 to TRBJ2-5; D unresolved. Germline V lookup: CDR1 SSHAT, CDR2 FNYEAQ (reference sequence). The CDR3 has 13 amino acids. Trimming removed 5 bases at V and 4 bases at J, with 11 bases between.

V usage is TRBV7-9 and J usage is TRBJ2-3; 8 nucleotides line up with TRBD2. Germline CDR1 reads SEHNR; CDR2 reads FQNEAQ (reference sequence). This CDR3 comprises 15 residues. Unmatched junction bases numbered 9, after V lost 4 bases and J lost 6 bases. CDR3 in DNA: TGTGCCAGCAGCTCAAATCGGGGGGGCGGGGATACGCAGTATTTT. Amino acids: CASSSNRGGGDTQYF. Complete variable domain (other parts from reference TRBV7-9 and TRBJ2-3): DTGVSQNPRHKITKRGQNVTFRCDPISEHNRLYWYRQTLGQGPEFLTYFQNEAQLEKSRLLSDRFSAERPKGSFSTLEIQRTEQGDSAMYLCASSSNRGGGDTQYFGPGTRLTVL.

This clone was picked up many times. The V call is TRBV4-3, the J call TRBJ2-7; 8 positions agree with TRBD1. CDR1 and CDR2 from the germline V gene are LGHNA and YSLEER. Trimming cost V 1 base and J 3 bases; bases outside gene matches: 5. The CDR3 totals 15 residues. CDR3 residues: CASSQVSQGGYEQYF. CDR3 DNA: TGCGCCAGCAGCCAAGTGTCACAGGGGGGCTACGAGCAGTACTTC.

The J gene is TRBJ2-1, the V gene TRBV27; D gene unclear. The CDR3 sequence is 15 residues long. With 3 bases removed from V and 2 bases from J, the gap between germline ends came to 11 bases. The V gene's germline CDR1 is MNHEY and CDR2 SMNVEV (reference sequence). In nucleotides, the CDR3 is TGTGCCAGCAGTTTGATAGCCTCACCCTACAATGAGCAGTTCTTC. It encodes CASSLIASPYNEQFF.

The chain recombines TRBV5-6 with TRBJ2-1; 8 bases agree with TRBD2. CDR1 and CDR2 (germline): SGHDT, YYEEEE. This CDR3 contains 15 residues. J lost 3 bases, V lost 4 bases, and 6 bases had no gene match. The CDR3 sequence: CASSPAGAFYNEQFF. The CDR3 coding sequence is TGTGCCAGCAGCCCAGCGGGGGCCTTCTACAATGAGCAGTTCTTC.

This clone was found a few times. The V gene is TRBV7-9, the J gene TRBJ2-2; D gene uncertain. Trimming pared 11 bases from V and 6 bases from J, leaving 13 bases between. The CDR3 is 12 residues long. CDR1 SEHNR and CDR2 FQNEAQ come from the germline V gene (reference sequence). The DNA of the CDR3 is TGTGCCCGAACCCGCGCATCCGGGGAGCTGTTTTTT. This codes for CARTRASGELFF.

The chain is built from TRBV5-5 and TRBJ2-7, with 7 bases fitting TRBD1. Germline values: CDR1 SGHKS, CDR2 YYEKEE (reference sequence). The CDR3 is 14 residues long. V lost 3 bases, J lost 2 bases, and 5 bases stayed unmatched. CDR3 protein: CASSSFGTAYEQYF. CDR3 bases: TGTGCCAGCAGCTCCTTCGGGACAGCCTACGAGCAGTACTTC.

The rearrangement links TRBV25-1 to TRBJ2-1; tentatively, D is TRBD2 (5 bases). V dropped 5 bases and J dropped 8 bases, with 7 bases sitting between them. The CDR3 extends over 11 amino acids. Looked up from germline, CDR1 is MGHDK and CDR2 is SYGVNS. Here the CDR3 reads CASSSGYEQFF. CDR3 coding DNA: TGTGCCAGCAGTTCGGGATATGAGCAGTTCTTC.

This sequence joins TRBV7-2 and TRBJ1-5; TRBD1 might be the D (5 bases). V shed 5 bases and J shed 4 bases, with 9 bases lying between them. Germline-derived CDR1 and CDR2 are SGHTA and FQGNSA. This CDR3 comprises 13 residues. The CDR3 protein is CASSGGLNQPQHF. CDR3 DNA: TGTGCCAGCAGCGGGGGGTTAAATCAGCCCCAGCATTTT.

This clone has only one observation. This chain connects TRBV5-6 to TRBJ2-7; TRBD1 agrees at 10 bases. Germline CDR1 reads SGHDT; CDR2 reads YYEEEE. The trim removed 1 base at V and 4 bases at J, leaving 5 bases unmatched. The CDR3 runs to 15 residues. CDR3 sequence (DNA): TGTGCCAGCAGCTTGTTCGGACAGGGGGATTACGAGCAGTACTTC. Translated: CASSLFGQGDYEQYF.

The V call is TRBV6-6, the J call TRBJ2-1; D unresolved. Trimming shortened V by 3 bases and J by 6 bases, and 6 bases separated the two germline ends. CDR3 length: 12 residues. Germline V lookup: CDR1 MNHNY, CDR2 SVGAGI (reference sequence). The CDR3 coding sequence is TGTGCCAGCAGTTATGGCGGCAATGAGCAGTTCTTC. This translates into CASSYGGNEQFF.

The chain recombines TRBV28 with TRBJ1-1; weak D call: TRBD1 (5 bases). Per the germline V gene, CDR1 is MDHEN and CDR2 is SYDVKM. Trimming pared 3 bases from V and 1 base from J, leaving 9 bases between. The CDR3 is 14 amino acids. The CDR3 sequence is CASSLGGTNTEAFF. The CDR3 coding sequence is TGTGCCAGCAGTTTGGGGGGAACGAACACTGAAGCTTTCTTT. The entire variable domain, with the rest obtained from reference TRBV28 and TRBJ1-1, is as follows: DVKVTQSSRYLVKRTGEKVFLECVQDMDHENMFWYRQDPGLGLRLIYFSYDVKMKEKGDIPEGYSVSREKKERFSLILESASTNQTSMYLCASSLGGTNTEAFFGQGTRLTVV.